Presented here are 21 T cell receptor beta chains from one specimen sequenced in a study of T-cell reconstitution after alpha-beta-depleted transplantation in children (dated by TCRdb to about 2016). Receptors were amplified or captured by PCR. For sequencing, an Illumina HiSeq 2500 was employed. To normalize quantification of the TCRbeta repertoire, the TCR libraries were built with molecular barcoding that relied on unique molecular identifiers. The public reads were reprocessed in TCRdb via fastp at Q25 and MiXCR, keeping in-frame beta chains. Duplicate CDR3 protein sequences are folded into a single record with the most common DNA and genes. The sample profile shows some 260,000 distinct CDR3 sequences; 20% to 30% of them were found once. The ten largest make up 4% to 5.5% of the sample. Reading the label with the study, this specimen's treatment or condition is: allogeneic hematopoietic cell transplantation with graft depleted of TCRalphabeta T cells and CD19 B cells.

The sequencing used PBMCs, mostly from graft donor cells, collected 360 days after TCRalphabeta/CD19-depleted stem cell transplant. The source of these receptors is a female patient aged 2 to 10 who had a stem cell transplant for congenital amegakaryocytic thrombocytopenia, so the T cells may come from the graft donor.

This clonotype was seen only once. The J gene is TRBJ2-7, the V gene TRBV3-1; the D gene is possibly TRBD2 (6 bases). The CDR3 has 16 amino acids. Germline CDR1 reads LGHDT; CDR2 reads YNNKEL (reference sequence). Between the trimmed V and J ends, which lost 4 bases and 1 base, there was a span of 17 bases. The CDR3 loop reads CASSPSPLAGSYEQYF. CDR3 in DNA: TGTGCCAGCAGCCCGAGCCCACTAGCTGGGTCCTACGAGCAGTACTTC.

This clonotype was found a few times. The chain joins TRBV21-1 to TRBJ2-2; the table's D call, TRBD1, was not checked against the DNA. TRBV21-1 is a pseudogene segment. The CDR3 extends over 15 amino acids. CDR3 DNA: TGTGCCAGCAGCGCCGGGACAACGAACACCGGGGAGCTGTTTTTT. Its protein product is CASSAGTTNTGELFF.

The sample holds a few counts of this clonotype. The chain combines TRBV7-2 with TRBJ2-1; the D is unclear. Trimming cost V 7 bases and J 6 bases, with 16 bases left between them. The CDR3 has 14 amino acids. Germline CDR1 is SGHTA and CDR2 is FQGNSA. CDR3 in DNA: TGTGCCAGCAACTCGCTTACTGGCGGCAATGAGCAGTTCTTC. Its protein product is CASNSLTGGNEQFF.

On this clonotype itself: As the CDR3 is not closed by the conserved phenylalanine or tryptophan, this likely results from a read error. The chain recombines TRBV20-1 with TRBJ1-5; no definite D call. This CDR3 is built from 13 residues. V lost 1 base and J 0 bases, leaving 4 bases between the germline ends. Germline CDR1 is DFQATT and CDR2 is SNEGSKA (reference sequence). The CDR3 bases are TGCAGTGCTAGAGGGAATAGCAATCAGCCCCAGCATTCT. Protein sequence: CSARGNSNQPQHS.

This clonotype was observed a few times. This chain uses TRBV5-1 with TRBJ2-3; D not resolved. The germline V gene encodes CDR1 SGHRS and CDR2 YFSETQ. V lost 4 bases and J 2 bases, leaving 11 bases between the germline ends. The CDR3 runs 14 residues. The CDR3 DNA is TGCGCCAGCAGCCCCACCCAGGCCACAGATACGCAGTATTTT. It is translated as CASSPTQATDTQYF.

V is TRBV5-1 and J is TRBJ2-1; D is uncertain. CDR1 SGHRS and CDR2 YFSETQ come from the germline V gene. This CDR3 comprises 18 residues. V was pared by 0 bases and J by 3 bases, with 19 bases between. CDR3 sequence (DNA): TGCGCCAGCAGCTTGGCCAAGATCTCCTCGACTCTCTACAATGAGCAGTTCTTC. Its protein is CASSLAKISSTLYNEQFF.

V is TRBV20-1 and J is TRBJ1-4, with 8 bases identical to TRBD1. The CDR3 sequence is 14 residues long. Germline assignment: CDR1 DFQATT and CDR2 SNEGSKA (reference sequence). V shed 2 bases and J 5 bases; nucleotides not matched to a gene: 4. This CDR3 is CSARQTGENEKLFF. Here the CDR3 DNA reads TGCAGTGCTAGACAGACAGGGGAAAATGAAAAACTGTTTTTT.

With respect to this clonotype: At one boundary the junction diverges from the germline segment, which might be a read error. The V gene is TRBV11-2, the J gene TRBJ1-4; D may be TRBD1 (5 bases). CDR3 length: 14 residues. Germline CDR1 is SGHAT and CDR2 is FQNNGV. CDR3 nucleotides: TGTGCCAGCAACTTAGACAGACTCAATGAAAAACTGTTTTTT. Protein: CASNLDRLNEKLFF.

This clonotype turned up a few times. The chain has TRBV5-1 and TRBJ1-6, with 9 bases fitting TRBD1. The germline V gene has CDR1 SGHRS and CDR2 YFSETQ. With 2 bases clipped from V and 4 bases from J, the junction kept 7 bases outside the gene matches. The CDR3 consists of 17 residues. In nucleotides, the CDR3 is TGCGCCAGCAGCTTCCGGGACAGGGCCTCATATAATTCACCCCTCCACTTT. It codes for CASSFRDRASYNSPLHF.

This clonotype was counted ten times or more. This rearrangement joins TRBV20-1 to TRBJ2-7; 8 bases fit TRBD1. The CDR3 totals 12 residues. Germline CDR1 DFQATT, CDR2 SNEGSKA (reference sequence). The J segment lost 3 bases and the V segment lost 6 bases, leaving 4 bases of the junction unmatched. CDR3 coding DNA: TGCAGTGCCAATGACAGGGGCTACGAGCAGTACTTC. It translates to CSANDRGYEQYF.

This chain links TRBV27 with TRBJ2-2, with D possibly being TRBD2 (6 bases). This CDR3 comprises 16 residues. Trimming shortened V by 3 bases and J by 1 base, and 12 bases separated the two germline ends. CDR1 and CDR2 from the germline V gene are MNHEY and SMNVEV (reference sequence). CDR3 nucleotides: TGTGCCAGCAGTTTCGCGGCGGGATTGAACACCGGGGAGCTGTTTTTT. Translating it yields CASSFAAGLNTGELFF.

This chain uses TRBV4-2 with TRBJ2-6, with a tentative D call TRBD2 (5 bases). CDR3 size: 16 residues. Germline CDR1 and CDR2: LGHNA and YNFKEQ. V lost 2 bases to trimming and J lost 4 bases, with 12 bases between them. DNA for the CDR3: TGTGCCAGCAGCCAAAGCGGTACGTCGGGGGCCAACGTCCTGACTTTC. It specifies CASSQSGTSGANVLTF.

This clonotype was seen many times. The chain is built from TRBV7-9 and TRBJ2-7; D is perhaps TRBD1 (5 bases). The germline gives CDR1 SEHNR, CDR2 FQNEAQ (reference sequence). V lost 5 bases and J 3 bases, leaving 8 bases between the germline ends. This CDR3 comprises 12 residues. The CDR3, as DNA: TGTGCCAGCAGCACCGACAGCTACGAGCAGTACTTC. Protein: CASSTDSYEQYF.

This clonotype was seen ten or more times. The chain couples TRBV20-1 to TRBJ2-1; D gene ambiguous. The CDR3 covers 13 residues. Germline CDR1 reads DFQATT; CDR2 reads SNEGSKA (reference sequence). Trimming took 1 base from V and 5 from J, leaving 9 bases between them. The CDR3 here is CSARGFRDNEQFF. For the CDR3, the DNA is TGCAGTGCTAGAGGTTTTCGTGACAATGAGCAGTTCTTC.

This chain joins TRBV9 and TRBJ2-2; 7 nucleotides agree with TRBD1. The V gene's germline CDR1 is SGDLS and CDR2 YYNGEE. V was clipped by 4 bases and J by 3 bases; unmatched bases: 9. This CDR3 is built from 16 residues. CDR3 in amino acids: CASSFTGTADTGELFF. CDR3 DNA: TGTGCCAGCAGCTTTACCGGGACAGCAGACACCGGGGAGCTGTTTTTT.

At least ten counts were recorded for this clonotype. V is TRBV4-3 and J is TRBJ2-2; the D is unclear. In germline, CDR1 is LGHNA, CDR2 YSLEER. V gave up 2 bases and J gave up 1 base, with 14 bases separating them. The CDR3 consists of 17 residues. The CDR3 sequence: CASSQPVPTVNTGELFF. CDR3 coding DNA: TGCGCCAGCAGCCAACCCGTCCCGACGGTGAACACCGGGGAGCTGTTTTTT.

This clonotype was counted a few times. The chain is built from TRBV12-3 or TRBV12-4 and TRBJ1-2, with TRBD1 as a possible D gene (5 bases). The CDR3 contains 12 residues. V lost 4 bases and J lost 8, with 11 bases in between. CDR3 sequence reads: CASSYDSRGYTF. DNA for the CDR3: TGTGCCAGCAGTTACGACAGCCGGGGCTACACCTTC.

In this sample, this clonotype turned up a few times. The gene calls are TRBV10-3 and TRBJ1-2; TRBD1 aligns across 7 bases. Germline V gene lookup returns CDR1 ENHRY and CDR2 SYGVKD. CDR3 length: 15 amino acids. With V trimmed by 7 bases and J by 1 base, 9 bases remained unmatched. For the CDR3, the DNA is TGTGCCATCAAAAAAGACAGGGAGGGTAACTATGGCTACACCTTC. This gives the protein CAIKKDREGNYGYTF.

This clonotype was detected a few times. The genes are TRBV5-1 and TRBJ2-6; the D gene is possibly TRBD1 (5 bases). The length of the CDR3 is 19 residues. The V gene's germline CDR1 is SGHRS and CDR2 YFSETQ. Between the trimmed V and J ends, which lost 0 bases and 0 bases, there was a span of 16 bases. In nucleotides, the CDR3 is TGCGCCAGCAGCTTGGTACGGCAGGGAACCCACTCTGGGGCCAACGTCCTGACTTTC. It yields the protein CASSLVRQGTHSGANVLTF. The whole variable domain, filled in from reference TRBV5-1 and TRBJ2-6, reads KAGVTQTPRYLIKTRGQQVTLSCSPISGHRSVSWYQQTPGQGLQFLFEYFSETQRNKGNFPGRFSGRQFSNSRSEMNVSTLELGDSALYLCASSLVRQGTHSGANVLTFGAGSRLTVL.

This clonotype has only a few counts. The chain combines TRBV7-2 with TRBJ2-1; TRBD1 aligns across 8 bases. The CDR3 length is 14 residues. The V gene's germline CDR1 is SGHTA and CDR2 FQGNSA. The V and J ends lost 5 bases and 12 bases, in that order; junction bases with no gene match: 12. DNA for the CDR3: TGTGCCAGCAGCCCCCGGACAGGGCGCTCGGGGCAGTTCTTC. It yields the protein CASSPRTGRSGQFF.

The table lists this clonotype with many counts. This chain connects TRBV7-3 to TRBJ2-1; D call uncertain. The CDR3 contains 12 residues. The germline V gene has CDR1 SGHTA and CDR2 FQGTGA. The V gene lost 5 bases and the J gene lost 4 bases, with 6 bases spanning the gap. CDR3 coding DNA: TGTGCCAGCAGCGAACCTTACAATGAGCAGTTCTTC. It translates to CASSEPYNEQFF.